The source of this T cell receptor beta chain is a study of T cells of healthy individuals. This clonotype showed up many times. Deletions cut 2 bases from V and 0 bases from J, with 11 bases between. The CDR3 contains 15 residues. The germline V gene has CDR1 SGHRS and CDR2 YFSETQ. From the 5' RACE reads, TCRdb called clonotypes with MiXCR, one entry per CDR3 protein. The sample has over 40,000 distinct CDR3 sequences; about 4.5% are singletons. This chain connects TRBV5-1 to TRBJ1-1; D is uncertain. The origin of this receptor is a human donor in good health. The CDR3 sequence: CASSFRPVLNTEAFF. CDR3 nucleotides: TGCGCCAGCAGCTTTAGGCCAGTTTTGAACACTGAAGCTTTCTTT.